Here is one T cell receptor (beta chain) with its context. Its specificity is unknown. The sample originates from a study of long-term antiretroviral therapy in people with HIV. The assay, immunoSEQ v3.0, was run at survey level. Some clones are missing from TCRdb's copy, which holds only in-frame ones; the method was immunoSEQ multiplex PCR. The table includes about 30,000 clones, approximately 91% detected once. The CDR3 consists of 16 residues. Per individual, the PBMC samples numbered at least one pre-ART and at least two post-ART. Going into DNA extraction, samples held roughly 0.95-10 million cryopreserved PBMC. Broader study findings: CDR3 length ranges were narrower in HIV repertoires than in controls.

Sequenced material: unsorted PBMCs, taken approximately 5 years before starting antiretroviral therapy. The sequence was collected from a man aged 50-60 years with HIV. The rearrangement uses TRBV21-1 and TRBJ1-1. TRBV21-1 constitutes a pseudogene. CDR3 amino acids: CASSKLVRSWNTEAFF. Written as DNA, the CDR3 is TGTGCCAGCAGCAAATTGGTAAGGAGTTGGAACACTGAAGCTTTCTTT.